This TCR beta chain was captured in a study of blood T cell repertoires in COVID-19. Study-wide background: Sites in the United States, Italy and Spain provided acute and convalescent COVID-19 samples.

Per the original methods: Nucleated cell number was recorded as an estimate derived from reference gene primer amplification. This table comes from immunoSEQ multiplex PCR, and its TCRdb copy is limited to in-frame clones, with some not included. V, J and clone size are those of that table, while D and trimming were read from the DNA. Among around 37,000 clones listed, roughly 70% were seen once. CDR3 length equals 16 residues. After removal of 4 bases from V and 3 bases from J, the junction contained 9 bases not matched to a gene. Germline V gene lookup returns CDR1 SGDLS and CDR2 YYNGEE. This clone was seen a few times.

The origin of this receptor is a man in his sixties or seventies with COVID-19, enrolled during active disease. The chain couples TRBV9 to TRBJ2-3; TRBD1 agrees at 9 bases. The sample consisted of peripheral blood. The CDR3 DNA follows: TGTGCCAGCAGCAAGAGGACAGGGGACCTTACAGATACGCAGTATTTT. Protein sequence: CASSKRTGDLTDTQYF.